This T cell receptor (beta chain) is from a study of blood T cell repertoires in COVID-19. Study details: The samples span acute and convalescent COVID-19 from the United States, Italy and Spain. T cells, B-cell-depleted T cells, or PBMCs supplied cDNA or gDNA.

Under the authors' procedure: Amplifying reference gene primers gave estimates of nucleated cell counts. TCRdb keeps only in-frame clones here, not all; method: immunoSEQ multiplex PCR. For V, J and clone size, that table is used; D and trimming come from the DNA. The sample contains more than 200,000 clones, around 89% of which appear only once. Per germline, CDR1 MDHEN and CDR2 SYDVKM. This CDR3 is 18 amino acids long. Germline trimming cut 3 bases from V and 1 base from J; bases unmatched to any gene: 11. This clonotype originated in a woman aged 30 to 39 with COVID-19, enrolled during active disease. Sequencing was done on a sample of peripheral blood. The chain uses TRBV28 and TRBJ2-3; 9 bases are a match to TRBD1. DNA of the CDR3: TGTGCCAGCAGTTTCGGTTCAGGACAGGGGTCGGGCACAGATACGCAGTATTTT. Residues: CASSFGSGQGSGTDTQYF.